A selection of T cell receptor beta chains follows, all from one sample in a study of blood T cell repertoires in COVID-19. Profiled with immunoSEQ multiplex PCR; TCRdb holds only in-frame clones, not every one. Of 150,000 or so clones listed, 85% to 90% are singletons. Sample: peripheral blood. These receptors all stem from a young man with COVID-19, enrolled during active disease. CDR3s include the opening cysteine and the closing phenylalanine or tryptophan. D genes are given only for firm matches. Only part of the rows carry a size: once, few, many, or a class if the clone is expanded.

CDR3 length	D gene	V gene	J gene	clone size	CDR3 protein	CDR3 DNA
12	-	TRBV5-6	TRBJ2-7	-	CASSLRNYEQYF	TGTGCCAGCAGCTTGCGTAATTACGAGCAGTACTTC
14	TRBD2	TRBV13	TRBJ2-7	-	CASSPREARYEQYF	TGTGCCAGCAGCCCGCGGGAGGCCCGCTACGAGCAGTACTTC
20	-	TRBV10-3	TRBJ2-3	-	CAISGRSGGILALTGDTQYF	TGTGCCATCAGTGGACGCAGTGGGGGGATTCTAGCACTTACGGGAGATACGCAGTATTTT
17	TRBD1	TRBV19	TRBJ2-1	-	CASSIGLWDRGGNEQFF	TGTGCCAGTAGTATTGGTTTGTGGGACAGGGGCGGCAATGAGCAGTTCTTC
16	-	TRBV28	TRBJ2-3	-	CASSPTSKDGRNTQYF	TGTGCCAGCAGCCCTACTAGTAAAGATGGTCGAAATACGCAGTATTTT
13	-	TRBV19	TRBJ1-5	-	CASSIGGNQPQHF	TGTGCCAGTAGTATAGGAGGGAATCAGCCCCAGCATTTT
15	TRBD2	TRBV7-3	TRBJ2-7	-	CASSLSGGSSYEQYF	TGTGCCAGCAGCTTAAGCGGGGGGAGCTCCTACGAGCAGTACTTC
13	-	TRBV7-9	TRBJ2-7	-	CASSLPGGHEQYF	TGTGCCAGCAGCTTACCCGGAGGCCACGAGCAGTACTTC
15	TRBD1	TRBV7-6	TRBJ2-2	-	CASSPRQGPDGELFF	TGTGCCAGCAGCCCGCGACAGGGCCCCGACGGGGAGCTGTTTTTT
13	-	TRBV28	TRBJ1-4	-	CASGGHLSEKLFF	TGTGCCAGCGGGGGACACCTGAGTGAAAAACTGTTTTTT
14	-	TRBV13	TRBJ2-7	-	CASRSSTRSYEQYF	TGTGCCAGCAGGTCTAGCACACGCTCCTACGAGCAGTACTTC
12	-	TRBV24-1	TRBJ2-1	-	CATSDPRNEQFF	TGTGCCACCAGTGATCCTAGGAATGAGCAGTTCTTC
12	-	TRBV3-1/TRBV3-2	TRBJ2-5	-	CASSQLRETQYF	TGTGCCAGCAGCCAGCTGAGGGAGACCCAGTACTTC
16	TRBD1	TRBV28	TRBJ1-3	few	CASSLSGRGRGNTIYF	TGTGCCAGCAGTTTATCAGGCAGGGGGCGTGGAAACACCATATATTTT
15	TRBD1	TRBV5-1	TRBJ2-2	-	CASTRDRVNTGELFF	TGCGCCAGTACCCGGGACAGGGTTAACACCGGGGAGCTGTTTTTT
16	TRBD1	TRBV24-1	TRBJ2-3	-	CATSDTGTGWADTQYF	TGTGCCACCAGTGATACCGGGACAGGGTGGGCAGATACGCAGTATTTT
14	-	TRBV5-1	TRBJ1-2	-	CASSLEGGGYGYTF	TGCGCCAGCAGCTTGGAAGGGGGTGGTTATGGCTACACCTTC
15	-	TRBV7-2	TRBJ1-1	-	CASSLVGGVNTEAFF	TGTGCCAGCAGCTTAGTGGGGGGGGTGAACACTGAAGCTTTCTTT
13	TRBD2	TRBV2	TRBJ2-1	once	CASNQRGVDEQFF	TGTGCCAGCAATCAACGGGGGGTGGATGAGCAGTTCTTC
12	-	TRBV7-9	TRBJ1-1	-	CASSTQNTEAFF	TGTGCCAGCAGCACACAGAACACTGAAGCTTTCTTT
16	-	TRBV6-2/TRBV6-3	TRBJ1-2	-	CASSYPREGVDYGYTF	TGTGCCAGCAGTTACCCCCGGGAGGGCGTTGACTATGGCTACACCTTC
17	TRBD1	TRBV4-1	TRBJ2-1	-	CASSQATTGGIANEQFF	TGCGCCAGCAGCCAAGCTACGACAGGGGGGATTGCCAATGAGCAGTTCTTC
15	TRBD1	TRBV5-1	TRBJ2-7	-	CASSSTGGASPEQYF	TGCGCCAGCAGCTCCACAGGGGGCGCTTCGCCAGAGCAGTACTTC
15	-	TRBV5-4	TRBJ2-2	-	CASSLELPNTGELFF	TGTGCCAGCAGCTTAGAGCTCCCGAACACCGGGGAGCTGTTTTTT
20	TRBD1	TRBV27	TRBJ2-6	-	CARVPGQEGWVASGANVLTF	TGTGCCAGGGTACCGGGACAGGAGGGTTGGGTCGCCTCTGGGGCCAACGTCCTGACTTTC
15	-	TRBV7-2	TRBJ2-3	few	CASSQGGEVTDTQYF	TGTGCCAGCAGCCAGGGGGGAGAGGTCACAGATACGCAGTATTTT
15	TRBD1	TRBV5-1	TRBJ2-7	-	CASAQSTGGAYEQYF	TGCGCCAGCGCCCAATCGACAGGGGGCGCCTACGAGCAGTACTTC
16	TRBD2	TRBV6-1	TRBJ2-5	-	CASSGGSGRAEKTQYF	TGTGCCAGCAGTGGCGGCAGCGGGAGGGCCGAGAAGACCCAGTACTTC
15	-	TRBV4-1	TRBJ2-7	-	CASSQAPGNSYEQYF	TGCGCCAGCAGCCAAGCCCCAGGAAACTCCTACGAGCAGTACTTC
15	TRBD1	TRBV6-5	TRBJ2-3	-	CASSKTGGFTDTQYF	TGTGCCAGCAGCAAGACAGGGGGGTTTACAGATACGCAGTATTTT
16	TRBD2	TRBV9	TRBJ2-5	-	CASTKRLAGFQETQYF	TGTGCCAGCACCAAAAGACTAGCGGGATTTCAAGAGACCCAGTACTTC
13	TRBD2	TRBV19	TRBJ2-7	-	CASSLAGSYEQYF	TGTGCCAGTAGTCTAGCGGGCTCCTACGAGCAGTACTTC
15	TRBD1	TRBV28	TRBJ1-1	-	CASSFQGQGINRAFF	TGTGCCAGCAGTTTCCAAGGACAGGGAATTAATAGGGCTTTCTTT
12	-	TRBV29-1	TRBJ1-2	-	CSVVVANYGYTF	TGCAGCGTTGTGGTGGCCAACTATGGCTACACCTTC
14	TRBD1	TRBV2	TRBJ1-2	-	CASRPGQGIGGYTF	TGTGCCAGCAGGCCGGGACAGGGGATTGGTGGCTACACCTTC
17	TRBD2	TRBV4-1	TRBJ2-7	-	CASSQDRLAGAHYEQYF	TGCGCCAGCAGCCAAGATCGACTAGCGGGAGCGCACTACGAGCAGTACTTC
16	-	TRBV2	TRBJ1-2	-	CASSEPSRREDYGYTF	TGTGCCAGCAGTGAACCATCTCGCAGGGAAGACTATGGCTACACCTTC
16	-	TRBV15	TRBJ1-2	-	CATSRDARQWAWGYTF	TGTGCCACCAGCAGAGATGCCCGGCAGTGGGCGTGGGGCTACACCTTC
16	-	TRBV7-6	TRBJ2-1	few	CASSLVAVSSYNEQFF	TGTGCCAGCAGCTTAGTAGCGGTTAGCTCCTACAATGAGCAGTTCTTC
13	-	TRBV10-1	TRBJ2-2	-	CASSEDITGELFF	TGCGCCAGCAGCGAAGACATTACCGGGGAGCTGTTTTTT
14	-	TRBV2	TRBJ2-4	-	CASSLRQDINIQYF	TGTGCCAGCAGCCTAAGACAGGATATAAACATTCAGTACTTC
14	TRBD2	TRBV30	TRBJ2-1	once	CAGAGLVSVNEQFF	TGTGCCGGGGCGGGACTAGTTTCGGTAAATGAGCAGTTCTTC
18	TRBD1	TRBV4-2	TRBJ2-7	-	CASSHRTRDRKQHYEQYF	TGTGCCAGCAGCCATAGGACTCGGGACAGGAAACAACACTACGAGCAGTACTTC
14	-	TRBV7-8	TRBJ1-1	many	CASSFREGNTEAFF	TGTGCCAGCAGCTTCAGGGAGGGGAACACTGAAGCTTTCTTT
13	TRBD1	TRBV27	TRBJ2-7	-	CASRGQGFYEQYF	TGTGCCAGCAGGGGACAGGGGTTCTACGAGCAGTACTTC
15	-	TRBV6-5	TRBJ2-7	-	CASSPPGGLAYEQYF	TGTGCCAGCAGCCCCCCGGGCGGACTTGCCTACGAGCAGTACTTC
14	TRBD1	TRBV27	TRBJ2-7	once	CASSGDRGFDEQYF	TGTGCCAGCAGCGGTGACAGGGGATTCGACGAGCAGTACTTC
16	-	TRBV20-1	TRBJ1-2	-	CSASLAGSRNNYGYTF	TGCAGTGCTAGTTTGGCAGGGTCCCGAAATAACTATGGCTACACCTTC
13	TRBD2	TRBV11-2	TRBJ2-1	-	CASSLGLAVQQFF	TGTGCCAGCAGCTTGGGACTAGCGGTACAGCAGTTCTTC
15	TRBD1	TRBV18	TRBJ2-1	-	CASSPGQGIDNEQFF	TGTGCCAGCTCCCCGGGACAGGGGATAGACAATGAGCAGTTCTTC
15	TRBD1	TRBV6-2/TRBV6-3	TRBJ2-5	-	CASSYEQGAGETQYF	TGTGCCAGCAGTTACGAACAGGGGGCGGGGGAGACCCAGTACTTC